One sample yielded the 17 T cell receptor beta chains listed below, sequenced in a study of cytomegalovirus exposure and HLA in healthy donors. This table comes from immunoSEQ multiplex PCR, and its TCRdb copy is limited to in-frame clones, with some not included. The sample gives fewer than 130,000 clones, more than 75% of which show up once; 1.4% is in the top ten. Material for sequencing was PBMCs. These receptors originate from a woman in her 30s in good health and CMV-seropositive.

The gene calls are TRBV13 and TRBJ1-5, with D possibly being TRBD1 (5 bases). V gave up 1 base and J gave up 1 base, with 8 bases separating them. Per the germline V gene, CDR1 is PRHDT and CDR2 is FYEKMQ (reference sequence). The CDR3 contains 15 residues. In DNA form, the CDR3 reads TGTGCCAGCAGCTTAGCCAGGGCGAGCAATCAGCCCCAGCATTTT. Its translation: CASSLARASNQPQHF.

This chain connects TRBV4-1 to TRBJ1-4; D possibly corresponds to TRBD1 (6 bases). The V gene's germline CDR1 is MGHRA and CDR2 YSYEKL. The CDR3 is made up of 15 amino acids. Deletions cut 4 bases from V and 8 bases from J, with 17 bases between. The CDR3 loop reads CASSLISGVGEKLFF. CDR3 nucleotide sequence: TGCGCCAGCAGCCTGATCTCAGGGGTTGGGGAAAAACTGTTTTTT.

V and J are TRBV5-8 and TRBJ2-7, with 8 bases lining up with TRBD2. The V segment lost 5 bases and the J segment 0 bases; nucleotides outside the gene matches: 13. The CDR3 is made up of 17 amino acids. Germline V gene lookup returns CDR1 SGHTS and CDR2 YDEGEE. This chain's CDR3 is CASRVVFGSGVSYEQYF. CDR3 sequence (DNA): TGTGCCAGCAGGGTTGTCTTTGGTAGCGGGGTCTCCTACGAGCAGTACTTC.

The genes are TRBV7-2 and TRBJ1-6, with D possibly TRBD1 on 5 matching bases. Germline CDR1 and CDR2: SGHTA and FQGNSA. CDR3 length: 14 residues. V was clipped by 5 bases and J by 5 bases, with 10 bases between them. Here the CDR3 DNA reads TGTGCCAGCAGCCCCGACAGAGATAATTCACCCCTCCACTTT. Its protein product is CASSPDRDNSPLHF.

J is TRBJ2-1 and V is TRBV7-2; D is perhaps TRBD2 (5 bases). Per the germline V gene, CDR1 is SGHTA and CDR2 is FQGNSA. The V and J ends lost 0 bases and 0 bases respectively, with 12 bases between them. The CDR3 consists of 17 residues. The CDR3, as DNA: TGTGCCAGCAGCTTAGCTTTCCGTGGGAGCTCCTACAATGAGCAGTTCTTC. Translated: CASSLAFRGSSYNEQFF.

This sequence joins TRBV10-2 and TRBJ2-7; TRBD2 aligns across 15 bases. The CDR3 covers 14 residues. Germline CDR1 and CDR2: WSHSY and SAAADI. J lost 4 bases, V lost 8 bases, and 3 bases had no gene match. The CDR3 region is CASAGLAGGYEQYF. DNA for the CDR3: TGCGCCAGCGCGGGACTAGCGGGAGGTTACGAGCAGTACTTC.

The chain combines TRBV5-1 with TRBJ2-6; 11 nucleotides align to TRBD2. Per germline, CDR1 SGHRS and CDR2 YFSETQ. The CDR3 runs to 21 residues. The V gene end was trimmed by 0 bases and the J gene end by 2 bases; junction bases not matched to a gene: 13. The CDR3 DNA is TGCGCCAGCAGCTTGGGGGCTACTAGCGGGGGTTCTAGAACTGGGGCCAACGTCCTGACTTTC. The encoded protein is CASSLGATSGGSRTGANVLTF. Full variable domain (outside the CDR3, taken from reference TRBV5-1 and TRBJ2-6): KAGVTQTPRYLIKTRGQQVTLSCSPISGHRSVSWYQQTPGQGLQFLFEYFSETQRNKGNFPGRFSGRQFSNSRSEMNVSTLELGDSALYLCASSLGATSGGSRTGANVLTFGAGSRLTVL.

The CDR3: CASSPGDRANTEAFF. The CDR3 DNA is TGCGCCAGCAGCCCCGGGGACAGGGCTAACACTGAAGCTTTCTTT. The chain couples TRBV5-1 to TRBJ1-1; 9 bases map to TRBD1. The germline V gene has CDR1 SGHRS and CDR2 YFSETQ. CDR3 length equals 15 residues. V trimming: 4 bases; J trimming: 2 bases; junction bases outside the gene matches: 6.

The chain carries TRBV27 and TRBJ2-7, with a tentative D call TRBD2 (6 bases). CDR3 length: 13 residues. The V gene's germline CDR1 is MNHEY and CDR2 SMNVEV (reference sequence). Between the trimmed V and J ends, which lost 5 bases and 4 bases, there was a span of 12 bases. CDR3 nucleotide sequence: TGTGCCAGCAGTCCCCTAGCGCAGTACGAGCAGTACTTC. This translates into CASSPLAQYEQYF.

The chain carries TRBV5-1 and TRBJ2-3; 9 bases map to TRBD1. V lost 5 bases and J lost 1; bases outside the gene matches: 14. The V gene's germline CDR1 is SGHRS and CDR2 YFSETQ. CDR3 length: 18 amino acids. The CDR3 protein is CASSKGQGFLAGTDTQYF. As DNA, the CDR3 is TGCGCCAGCAGTAAAGGACAGGGGTTTCTCGCGGGCACAGATACGCAGTATTTT. Full variable domain (outside the CDR3, taken from reference TRBV5-1 and TRBJ2-3): KAGVTQTPRYLIKTRGQQVTLSCSPISGHRSVSWYQQTPGQGLQFLFEYFSETQRNKGNFPGRFSGRQFSNSRSEMNVSTLELGDSALYLCASSKGQGFLAGTDTQYFGPGTRLTVL.

The genes are TRBV4-1 and TRBJ1-1; possible D gene TRBD1, 5 bases. The germline V and J ends were trimmed by 0 bases and 7 bases, with 18 bases remaining between them. Germline V CDR1 and CDR2: MGHRA, YSYEKL. This CDR3 is built from 16 residues. CDR3: CASSQDSGRPAGEAFF. CDR3 bases: TGCGCCAGCAGCCAAGATTCGGGACGCCCAGCGGGTGAAGCTTTCTTT.

This rearrangement joins TRBV19 to TRBJ1-2; perhaps TRBD1 as D (6 bases). The germline CDR1 and CDR2 sequences are LNHDA and SQIVND (reference sequence). Trimming cost V 8 bases and J 7 bases, with 17 bases left between them. The CDR3 length is 13 residues. CDR3 region: CASQRRGAPGYTF. For the CDR3, the DNA is TGTGCCAGTCAAAGGCGGGGGGCGCCTGGCTACACCTTC.

This clone was seen once. This sequence joins TRBV15 and TRBJ2-5, with D possibly being TRBD2 (5 bases). The germline gives CDR1 LNHNV, CDR2 YYDKDF (reference sequence). Trimming took off 0 bases at V and 5 bases at J, with 16 bases between the two ends. The CDR3 is made up of 16 amino acids. DNA of the CDR3: TGTGCCACCAGCAGAGACCGGGGTCCCCCGGGGGAGACCCAGTACTTC. Translation gives CATSRDRGPPGETQYF.

The genes are TRBV6-6 and TRBJ1-2, with TRBD1 matching over 7 bases. Germline CDR1 MNHNY, CDR2 SVGAGI (reference sequence). The V and J ends lost 11 bases and 0 bases, in that order; junction bases with no gene match: 3. The CDR3 length is 12 residues. The CDR3 region has the DNA TGTGCCGCCAGGGGGACTAACTATGGCTACACCTTC. Translated, it gives CAARGTNYGYTF.

The chain has TRBV13 and TRBJ1-1; no definite D call. V lost 2 bases, J lost 11 bases, and 12 bases lay in between. Germline lookup yields CDR1 PRHDT and CDR2 FYEKMQ (reference sequence). The CDR3 sequence is 12 residues long. The chain's CDR3 is CASSLWSGGAFF. The CDR3 DNA reads TGTGCCAGCAGCTTATGGTCAGGTGGGGCTTTCTTT.

J is TRBJ2-3 and V is TRBV4-3; TRBD1 matches at 7 bases. The CDR3 is made up of 16 amino acids. J lost 2 bases, V lost 3 bases, and 8 bases had no gene match. Germline lookup yields CDR1 LGHNA and CDR2 YSLEER. CDR3 in amino acids: CASSQRVQGITDTQYF. Here the CDR3 DNA reads TGCGCCAGCAGCCAGAGGGTACAGGGGATCACAGATACGCAGTATTTT.

The chain has TRBV7-3 and TRBJ2-1; D may be TRBD1 (6 bases). The CDR3 loop spans 15 amino acids. V lost 3 bases, J lost 5 bases, and 14 bases lay in between. Germline V gene lookup returns CDR1 SGHTA and CDR2 FQGTGA. CDR3 nucleotides: TGTGCCAGCAGCTTGGACAGCGCTCCCCACAATGAGCAGTTCTTC. Translated, it gives CASSLDSAPHNEQFF. The full variable domain, rest sourced from reference TRBV7-3 and TRBJ2-1, is GAGVSQTPSNKVTEKGKYVELRCDPISGHTALYWYRQSLGQGPEFLIYFQGTGAADDSGLPNDRFFAVRPEGSVSTLKIQRTERGDSAVYLCASSLDSAPHNEQFFGPGTRLTVL.